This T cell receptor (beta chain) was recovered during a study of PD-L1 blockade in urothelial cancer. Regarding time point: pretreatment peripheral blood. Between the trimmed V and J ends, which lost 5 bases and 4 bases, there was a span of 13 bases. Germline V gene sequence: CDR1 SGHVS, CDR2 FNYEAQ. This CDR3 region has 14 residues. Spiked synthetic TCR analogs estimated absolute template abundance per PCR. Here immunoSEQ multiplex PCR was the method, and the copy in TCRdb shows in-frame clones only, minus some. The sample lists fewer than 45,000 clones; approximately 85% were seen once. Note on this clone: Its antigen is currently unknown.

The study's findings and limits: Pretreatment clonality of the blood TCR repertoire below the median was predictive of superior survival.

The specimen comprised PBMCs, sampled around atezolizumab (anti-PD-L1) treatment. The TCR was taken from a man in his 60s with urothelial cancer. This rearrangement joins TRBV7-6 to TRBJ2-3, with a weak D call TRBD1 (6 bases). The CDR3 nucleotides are TGTGCCAGCAGCCCCCGGGCAGGGGCAGATACGCAGTATTTT. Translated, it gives CASSPRAGADTQYF.